This T cell receptor (beta chain) was found in a study of T cell responses to AZD1222 COVID-19 vaccine. The germline CDR1 and CDR2 sequences are MNHNS and SASEGT. CDR3 length equals 15 residues. V was pared by 2 bases and J by 3 bases, with 13 bases between. As regards this clone: Its antigen is unknown.

Findings and caveats of the study: Repertoire collection took place solely once the T cell response had peaked. Spike-wide coverage was observed for vaccine-associated CD4 TCRs, with dominant responses at 160-218 and 743-854. White British donors predominated, females outnumbered males, and clonal diversity was possibly underestimated.

Using immunoSEQ multiplex PCR, the repertoire was profiled, and TCRdb retains in-frame clones only, with some absent. The sample consists of around 100,000 clones, 85% to 90% of them appearing once. This clonotype was obtained from an adult in good health. Sample: peripheral blood, taken on day 0 of AZD1222 vaccination. This chain connects TRBV6-1 to TRBJ2-5; D ambiguous. The CDR3, as DNA: TGTGCCAGCAGTGAATCAATGGGTACCAAAGAGACCCAGTACTTC. Its protein is CASSESMGTKETQYF.